Below, 29 T cell receptor beta chains from the same sample are listed, as sequenced in a study of naive and memory T cell subsets. The beta constant-region primer was an equimolar mix of two oligonucleotides covering TRBC1 and TRBC2. Via MiXCR, TCRdb re-called the UMI-ligation and nested PCR reads, giving one row per CDR3 protein. The sample lists tens of thousands of distinct CDR3 sequences, roughly 14% occurring once. Material: central memory CD4+ T cells from blood. These receptors were collected from a human donor in good health.

This clonotype occurred a few times. The gene calls are TRBV20-1 and TRBJ2-5; maybe TRBD1 (6 bases). V was pared by 5 bases and J by 4 bases, with 20 bases between. Germline V gene lookup returns CDR1 DFQATT and CDR2 SNEGSKA (reference sequence). The length of the CDR3 is 15 residues. The CDR3 DNA is TGCAGTGCTGCCCAGGGGTCCCAGGCCACAGAGACCCAGTACTTC. Translation gives CSAAQGSQATETQYF.

This clonotype turned up a few times. The genes are TRBV7-3 and TRBJ2-2, with 8 bases aligning to TRBD1. Unmatched junction bases numbered 4, after V lost 4 bases and J lost 6 bases. Looked up from germline, CDR1 is SGHTA and CDR2 is FQGTGA. The CDR3 length is 14 residues. In DNA, the CDR3 is TGTGCCAGCAGCTGGCAGGGGGCGGCCGGGGAGCTGTTTTTT. This gives the protein CASSWQGAAGELFF.

The CDR3 protein is CASSFWGGNQPQHF. The CDR3 coding sequence is TGTGCCAGCAGCTTCTGGGGTGGCAATCAGCCCCAGCATTTT. This sequence joins TRBV5-4 and TRBJ1-5; no firm D call. The CDR3 runs 14 residues. Trimming removed 2 bases from V and 2 bases from J, with 8 bases in between. Looked up from germline, CDR1 is SGHNT and CDR2 is YYREEE (reference sequence).

This clonotype was observed a handful of times. The V call is TRBV30, the J call TRBJ1-6; 7 bases map to TRBD1. Trimming took 1 base from V and 0 from J; bases not matched to a gene: 6. The CDR3 contains 17 residues. Germline assignment: CDR1 GTSNPN and CDR2 SVGIG (reference sequence). CDR3 in amino acids: CAWSASGTDSYNSPLHF. DNA for the CDR3: TGTGCCTGGAGTGCATCCGGGACAGACTCCTATAATTCACCCCTCCACTTT.

This clonotype was recorded a few times. V is TRBV16 and J is TRBJ2-1; D not certain. This CDR3 has 13 amino acids. Germline V CDR1 and CDR2: KGHSY, FQNENV. The V end was cut by 7 bases, the J end by 9 bases, with 16 bases between. The CDR3 region is CASTHPVGFEQFF. The CDR3 DNA is TGTGCCAGCACGCACCCCGTGGGGTTTGAGCAGTTCTTC.

This clonotype was counted at least ten times. This chain links TRBV5-5 with TRBJ2-1; maybe TRBD2 (5 bases). V was shortened by 0 bases and J by 9 bases, with 16 bases between the two germline ends. This CDR3 has 15 amino acids. Germline V gene data show CDR1 as SGHKS and CDR2 as YYEKEE (reference sequence). Here the CDR3 reads CASSLEGVPAGEQFF. The CDR3 DNA reads TGTGCCAGCAGCTTGGAGGGAGTACCGGCGGGTGAGCAGTTCTTC.

This clonotype was picked up many times. V and J are TRBV28 and TRBJ2-3, with D unresolved. Trimming stripped 3 bases from V and 0 bases from J, with 7 bases between. The germline V gene has CDR1 MDHEN and CDR2 SYDVKM. The CDR3 totals 14 residues. The CDR3 loop is CASSFPRSTDTQYF. CDR3 DNA sequence: TGTGCCAGCAGTTTCCCCAGAAGCACAGATACGCAGTATTTT.

The rearrangement uses TRBV27 and TRBJ1-5; D is ambiguous. The CDR3 has 15 amino acids. CDR1 MNHEY and CDR2 SMNVEV come from the germline V gene (reference sequence). With 8 bases removed from V and 0 bases from J, the gap between germline ends came to 14 bases. The CDR3 coding sequence is TGTGCCAGCCGGATAGGGAGTTATAGCAATCAGCCCCAGCATTTT. As protein: CASRIGSYSNQPQHF.

The sample holds a few counts of this clonotype. The chain links TRBV7-2 to TRBJ2-2; 7 bases align to TRBD2. The CDR3 loop spans 14 amino acids. Germline trimming cut 5 bases from V and 5 bases from J; bases unmatched to any gene: 5. The germline gives CDR1 SGHTA, CDR2 FQGNSA. The CDR3 reads CASSRDYQTGELFF. In nucleotides, the CDR3 is TGTGCCAGCAGCCGGGACTATCAAACCGGGGAGCTGTTTTTT.

This clonotype has more than one count but fewer than ten. This chain joins TRBV7-2 and TRBJ1-4; TRBD1 aligns across 9 bases. J was trimmed by 7 bases and V by 5 bases; bases with no gene match: 8. The CDR3 loop spans 15 amino acids. Germline CDR1 and CDR2: SGHTA and FQGNSA. In DNA form, the CDR3 reads TGTGCCAGCAGCAAACAACAGGGGGCGGGTGAAAAACTGTTTTTT. Translating gives CASSKQQGAGEKLFF.

The chain has TRBV27 and TRBJ2-4, with D perhaps being TRBD1 or TRBD2 (5 bases each). Deletions cut 6 bases from V and 4 bases from J, with 10 bases between. Germline V gives CDR1 MNHEY, CDR2 SMNVEV (reference sequence). The CDR3 covers 13 residues. Written as DNA, the CDR3 is TGTGCCAGCAGGTCATGGGGGAAAAACATTCAGTACTTC. It translates to CASRSWGKNIQYF.

CDR3 sequence: CAWSQDREIGELFF. The CDR3 region has the DNA TGTGCCTGGAGTCAGGACAGGGAAATCGGGGAGCTGTTTTTT. The chain employs TRBV30 and TRBJ2-2; TRBD1 agrees at 8 bases. The CDR3 loop spans 14 amino acids. Germline loops: CDR1 GTSNPN, CDR2 SVGIG (reference sequence). V dropped 2 bases and J dropped 7; count of bases not matched to a gene: 6.

This clonotype turned up a few times. The chain links TRBV19 to TRBJ1-1, with D uncertain. From germline, CDR1 is LNHDA and CDR2 SQIVND (reference sequence). V gave up 5 bases and J gave up 4 bases, with 17 bases separating them. This CDR3 has 15 amino acids. The CDR3 region is CASSHVSFWGTEAFF. The CDR3 DNA reads TGTGCCAGTAGTCATGTTTCGTTCTGGGGCACTGAAGCTTTCTTT.

The chain has TRBV10-3 and TRBJ2-3; 8 bases map to TRBD2. Trimming removed 2 bases from V and 5 bases from J; junction bases left unmatched: 3. CDR3 length equals 14 residues. Germline-derived CDR1 and CDR2 are ENHRY and SYGVKD. The CDR3 reads CAISEGLAGDTQYF. CDR3 DNA: TGTGCCATCAGTGAGGGACTAGCAGGAGATACGCAGTATTTT.

The chain links TRBV12-3 or TRBV12-4 to TRBJ1-1, with D unresolved. Trimming removed 4 bases from V and 2 bases from J, with 8 bases in between. CDR3 length: 13 residues. CDR3 sequence: CASSSSLNTEAFF. The DNA for the CDR3 is TGTGCCAGCAGTTCAAGCTTAAACACTGAAGCTTTCTTT.

This clonotype was found many times. The rearrangement joins TRBV29-1 to TRBJ2-3, with TRBD2 matching over 8 bases. Germline trimming cut 4 bases from V and 7 bases from J; bases unmatched to any gene: 7. CDR3 length equals 13 residues. Germline V gene data show CDR1 as SQVTM and CDR2 as ANQGSEA. Here the CDR3 DNA reads TGCAGCGTTGGCCGTCGGGGGGGAAATACGCAGTATTTT. It yields the protein CSVGRRGGNTQYF.

This clonotype was observed a handful of times. The chain joins TRBV6-5 to TRBJ2-6; D could derive from TRBD1 or TRBD2 (6 bases each). V gave up 5 bases and J gave up 4 bases, with 18 bases separating them. The CDR3 sequence is 17 residues long. Germline CDR1 MNHEY, CDR2 SVGAGI. The CDR3 DNA reads TGTGCCAGCAGTGAATCGTCGGGGGCCTACGGGGCCAACGTCCTGACTTTC. Its protein product is CASSESSGAYGANVLTF.

This clonotype was found a few times. The chain uses TRBV5-5 and TRBJ2-5, with no clear D. This CDR3 has 14 residues. V was cut by 0 bases and J by 5 bases, with 11 bases left in between. Germline V gene data show CDR1 as SGHKS and CDR2 as YYEKEE (reference sequence). The CDR3 spells CASSLGWVLETQYF. In DNA, the CDR3 is TGTGCCAGCAGCTTGGGCTGGGTATTGGAGACCCAGTACTTC.

This clonotype has ten or more counts. The J gene is TRBJ1-1, the V gene TRBV4-2, with D perhaps TRBD1 (5 bases). Between the trimmed V and J ends, which lost 0 bases and 11 bases, there was a span of 13 bases. CDR1 and CDR2 (germline): LGHNA, YNFKEQ. CDR3 size: 13 residues. CDR3 DNA: TGTGCCAGCAGCCAAGATTTGGGACGGCCGGCTTTCTTT. Translated: CASSQDLGRPAFF.

The V and J genes are TRBV20-1 and TRBJ2-4, with D possibly TRBD2 on 6 matching bases. V was clipped by 0 bases and J by 2 bases, with 17 bases between them. The length of the CDR3 is 17 residues. The germline V gene encodes CDR1 DFQATT and CDR2 SNEGSKA (reference sequence). CDR3 sequence (DNA): TGCAGTGCTAGAGATAGCGGAGGGCTGTCAACCAAAAACATTCAGTACTTC. This translates into CSARDSGGLSTKNIQYF.

J is TRBJ2-3 and V is TRBV29-1, with a tentative D call TRBD1 (5 bases). This CDR3 has 14 residues. Per the germline V gene, CDR1 is SQVTM and CDR2 is ANQGSEA. Deletions cut 3 bases from V and 4 bases from J, with 14 bases between. This CDR3 is CSVDTPGAPDTQYF. The CDR3 DNA reads as TGCAGCGTTGATACCCCTGGGGCCCCAGATACGCAGTATTTT.

This chain uses TRBV5-1 with TRBJ1-2, with D possibly TRBD1 on 6 matching bases. Germline CDR1 SGHRS, CDR2 YFSETQ. The CDR3 is made up of 13 amino acids. The V gene lost 4 bases and the J gene lost 8 bases, with 15 bases spanning the gap. CDR3 DNA sequence: TGCGCCAGCAGCCTAGGAGGGGGTGCAGGCTACACCTTC. Translating it yields CASSLGGGAGYTF. The variable domain in full, with the rest retrieved from reference TRBV5-1 and TRBJ1-2, is KAGVTQTPRYLIKTRGQQVTLSCSPISGHRSVSWYQQTPGQGLQFLFEYFSETQRNKGNFPGRFSGRQFSNSRSEMNVSTLELGDSALYLCASSLGGGAGYTFGSGTRLTVV.

There are many counts of this clonotype. This rearrangement joins TRBV11-2 to TRBJ1-2, with D maybe TRBD1 (5 bases). The CDR3 runs to 14 residues. Germline loops: CDR1 SGHAT, CDR2 FQNNGV. V was pared by 5 bases and J by 4 bases, with 14 bases between. DNA for the CDR3: TGTGCCAGCAGCCAGCGGGACGGTGCCTATGGCTACACCTTC. Translating gives CASSQRDGAYGYTF.

This clonotype was seen many times. The CDR3 sequence is CASIRKPGHSYEQYF. CDR3 in DNA: TGTGCCAGCATAAGAAAGCCGGGACATTCCTACGAGCAGTACTTC. V gene TRBV27 combines with J gene TRBJ2-7, with D possibly matching TRBD1 (6 bases). V lost 7 bases and J lost 1, with 17 bases in between. This CDR3 has 15 residues. Per the germline V gene, CDR1 is MNHEY and CDR2 is SMNVEV (reference sequence).

This clonotype was observed many times. The CDR3 is CSVEGGEYTQYF. CDR3 DNA sequence: TGCAGCGTTGAAGGGGGCGAATATACGCAGTATTTT. The chain uses TRBV29-1 and TRBJ2-3; maybe TRBD1 (5 bases). The V and J ends lost 1 base and 7 bases respectively, with 9 bases between them. The germline V gene encodes CDR1 SQVTM and CDR2 ANQGSEA. The CDR3 is 12 amino acids.

This clonotype was detected only a few times. The chain uses TRBV7-7 and TRBJ2-5, with TRBD2 matching over 7 bases. The CDR3 is 16 residues long. The germline gives CDR1 SSHAT, CDR2 FNYEAQ (reference sequence). V shed 0 bases, J shed 3 bases, and the junction held 7 bases outside the gene matches. The CDR3 protein is CASSLAGRGTKETQYF. DNA of the CDR3: TGTGCCAGCAGCTTAGCGGGGCGGGGGACGAAAGAGACCCAGTACTTC. Supplemented by reference TRBV7-7 and TRBJ2-5, the full variable domain reads GAGVSQSPRYKVTKRGQDVTLRCDPISSHATLYWYQQALGQGPEFLTYFNYEAQPDKSGLPSDRFSAERPEGSISTLTIQRTEQRDSAMYRCASSLAGRGTKETQYFGPGTRLLVL.

This clonotype came up a few times. The chain couples TRBV5-1 to TRBJ2-1, with TRBD2 matching over 9 bases. Germline CDR1 and CDR2: SGHRS and YFSETQ. The CDR3 covers 18 residues. Losses at the gene ends were 0 bases for V and 4 bases for J; bases not matched to a gene: 11. For the CDR3, the DNA is TGCGCCAGCAGCTTGGAACCGGTCGGCGGGAGGGCTTACAATGAGCAGTTCTTC. Translated: CASSLEPVGGRAYNEQFF.

In this sample, this clonotype turned up a few times. This rearrangement joins TRBV13 to TRBJ1-5; the match to TRBD1 covers 7 bases. With 8 bases clipped from V and 4 bases from J, the junction kept 14 bases outside the gene matches. The CDR3 spans 16 residues. Germline V gene sequence: CDR1 PRHDT, CDR2 FYEKMQ (reference sequence). DNA for the CDR3: TGTGCCAGCCGCAGGGGGGGACGGTTTTCAAATCAGCCCCAGCATTTT. Translating gives CASRRGGRFSNQPQHF.

This clonotype was recorded at least ten times. This chain links TRBV27 with TRBJ1-3; D unclear. The CDR3 sequence is 13 residues long. Between the trimmed V and J ends, which lost 6 bases and 2 bases, there was a span of 8 bases. The germline CDR1 and CDR2 sequences are MNHEY and SMNVEV (reference sequence). Here the CDR3 reads CASRGGAGNTIYF. The CDR3 DNA reads TGTGCCAGCAGGGGAGGCGCTGGAAACACCATATATTTT.